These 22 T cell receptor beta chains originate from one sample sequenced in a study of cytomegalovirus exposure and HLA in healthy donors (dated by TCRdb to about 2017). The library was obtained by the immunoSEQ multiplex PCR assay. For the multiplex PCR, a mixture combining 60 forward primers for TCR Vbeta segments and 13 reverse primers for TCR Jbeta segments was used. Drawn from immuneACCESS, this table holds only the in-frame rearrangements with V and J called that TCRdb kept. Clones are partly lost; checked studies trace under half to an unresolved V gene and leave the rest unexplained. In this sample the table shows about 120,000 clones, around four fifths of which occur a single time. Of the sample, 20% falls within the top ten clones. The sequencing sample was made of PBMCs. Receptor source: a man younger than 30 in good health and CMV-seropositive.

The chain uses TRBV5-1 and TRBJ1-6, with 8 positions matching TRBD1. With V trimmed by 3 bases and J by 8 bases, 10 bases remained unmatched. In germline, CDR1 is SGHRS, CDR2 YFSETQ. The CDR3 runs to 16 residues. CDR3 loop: CASSSWRGQEDSPLHF. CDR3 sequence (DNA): TGCGCCAGCAGCTCATGGAGGGGACAGGAGGATTCACCCCTCCACTTT.

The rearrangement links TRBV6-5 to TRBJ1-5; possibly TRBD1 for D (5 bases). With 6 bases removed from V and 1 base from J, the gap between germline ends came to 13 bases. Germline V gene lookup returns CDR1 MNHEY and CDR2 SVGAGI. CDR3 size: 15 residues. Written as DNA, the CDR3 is TGTGCCAGCAGACCCAGGGTACCGAGCAATCAGCCCCAGCATTTT. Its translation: CASRPRVPSNQPQHF.

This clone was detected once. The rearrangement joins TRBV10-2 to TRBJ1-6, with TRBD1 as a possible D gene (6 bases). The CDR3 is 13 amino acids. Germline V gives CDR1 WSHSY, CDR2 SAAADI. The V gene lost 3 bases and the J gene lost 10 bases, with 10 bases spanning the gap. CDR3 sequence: CASSEVQGSPLHF. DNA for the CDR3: TGCGCCAGCAGTGAAGTTCAGGGGTCACCCCTCCACTTT.

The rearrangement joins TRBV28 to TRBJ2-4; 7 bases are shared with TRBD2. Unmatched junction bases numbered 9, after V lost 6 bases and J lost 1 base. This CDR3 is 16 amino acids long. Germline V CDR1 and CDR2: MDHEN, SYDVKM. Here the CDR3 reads CASRPAGETAKNIQYF. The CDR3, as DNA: TGTGCCAGCAGACCCGCGGGGGAAACTGCCAAAAACATTCAGTACTTC.

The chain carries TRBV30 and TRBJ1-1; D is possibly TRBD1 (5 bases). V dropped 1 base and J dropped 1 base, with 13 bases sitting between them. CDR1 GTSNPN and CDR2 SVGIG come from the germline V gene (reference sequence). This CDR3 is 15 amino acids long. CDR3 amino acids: CAWSGGLGGNTEAFF. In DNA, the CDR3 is TGTGCCTGGAGTGGGGGCCTGGGGGGGAACACTGAAGCTTTCTTT.

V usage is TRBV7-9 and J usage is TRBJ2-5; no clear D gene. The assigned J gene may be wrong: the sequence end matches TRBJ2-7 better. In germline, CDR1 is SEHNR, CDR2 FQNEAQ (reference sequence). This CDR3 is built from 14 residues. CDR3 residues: CASSFTVSSYEQYF. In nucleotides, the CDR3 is TGTGCCAGCAGCTTCACGGTATCCTCCTACGAGCAGTACTTC.

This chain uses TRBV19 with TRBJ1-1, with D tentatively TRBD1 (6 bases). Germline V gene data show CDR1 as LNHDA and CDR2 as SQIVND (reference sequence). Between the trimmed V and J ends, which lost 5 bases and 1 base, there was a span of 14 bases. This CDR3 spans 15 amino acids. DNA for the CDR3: TGTGCCAGTAGTCAATACCAGGGGACGAACACTGAAGCTTTCTTT. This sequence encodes CASSQYQGTNTEAFF. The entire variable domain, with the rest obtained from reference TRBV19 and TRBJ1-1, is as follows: DGGITQSPKYLFRKEGQNVTLSCEQNLNHDAMYWYRQDPGQGLRLIYYSQIVNDFQKGDIAEGYSVSREKKESFPLTVTSAQKNPTAFYLCASSQYQGTNTEAFFGQGTRLTVV.

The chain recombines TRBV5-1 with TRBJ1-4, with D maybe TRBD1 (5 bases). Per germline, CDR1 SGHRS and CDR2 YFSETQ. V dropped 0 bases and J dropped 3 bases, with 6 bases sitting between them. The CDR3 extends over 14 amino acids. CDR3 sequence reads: CASSLETANEKLFF. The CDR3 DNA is TGCGCCAGCAGCTTGGAGACAGCTAATGAAAAACTGTTTTTT. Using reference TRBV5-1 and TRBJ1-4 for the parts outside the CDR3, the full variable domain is KAGVTQTPRYLIKTRGQQVTLSCSPISGHRSVSWYQQTPGQGLQFLFEYFSETQRNKGNFPGRFSGRQFSNSRSEMNVSTLELGDSALYLCASSLETANEKLFFGSGTQLSVL.

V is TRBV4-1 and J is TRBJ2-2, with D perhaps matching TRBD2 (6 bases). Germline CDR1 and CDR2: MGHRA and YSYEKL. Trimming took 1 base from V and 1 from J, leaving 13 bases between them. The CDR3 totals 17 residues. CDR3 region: CASSQVDMGLNTGELFF. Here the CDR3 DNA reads TGCGCCAGCAGCCAAGTCGACATGGGACTGAACACCGGGGAGCTGTTTTTT.

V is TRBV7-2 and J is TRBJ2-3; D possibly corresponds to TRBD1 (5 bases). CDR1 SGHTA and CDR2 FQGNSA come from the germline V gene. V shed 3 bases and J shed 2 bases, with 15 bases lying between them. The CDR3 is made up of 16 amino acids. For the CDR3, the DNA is TGTGCCAGCAGCTTCGGGTTTGGGGCCAACACAGATACGCAGTATTTT. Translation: CASSFGFGANTDTQYF.

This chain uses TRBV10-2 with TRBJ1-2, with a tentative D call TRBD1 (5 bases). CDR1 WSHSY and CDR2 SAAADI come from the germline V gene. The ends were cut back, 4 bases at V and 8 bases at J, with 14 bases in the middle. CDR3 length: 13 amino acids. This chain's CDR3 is CASSGQTVGGYTF. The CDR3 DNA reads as TGCGCCAGCAGTGGCCAGACAGTGGGCGGCTACACCTTC.

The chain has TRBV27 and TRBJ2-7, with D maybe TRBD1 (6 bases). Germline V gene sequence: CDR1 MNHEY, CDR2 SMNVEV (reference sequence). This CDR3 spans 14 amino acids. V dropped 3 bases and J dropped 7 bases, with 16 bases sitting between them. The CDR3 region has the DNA TGTGCCAGCAGTTTCCTGGCAGGGGCGCGGGAGCAGTACTTC. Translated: CASSFLAGAREQYF.

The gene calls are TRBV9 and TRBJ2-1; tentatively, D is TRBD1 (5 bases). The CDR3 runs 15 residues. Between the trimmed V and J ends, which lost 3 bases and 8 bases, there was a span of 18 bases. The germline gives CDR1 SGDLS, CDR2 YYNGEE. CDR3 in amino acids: CASSALGHSGDEQFF. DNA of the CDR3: TGTGCCAGCAGCGCCTTGGGGCATTCTGGCGATGAGCAGTTCTTC.

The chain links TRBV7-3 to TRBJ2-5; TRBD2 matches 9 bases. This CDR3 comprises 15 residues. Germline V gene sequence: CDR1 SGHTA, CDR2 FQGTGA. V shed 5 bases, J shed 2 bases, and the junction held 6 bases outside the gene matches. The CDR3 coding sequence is TGTGCCAGCAGCCGTAGCGGGGGCCCGCAAGAGACCCAGTACTTC. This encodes CASSRSGGPQETQYF.

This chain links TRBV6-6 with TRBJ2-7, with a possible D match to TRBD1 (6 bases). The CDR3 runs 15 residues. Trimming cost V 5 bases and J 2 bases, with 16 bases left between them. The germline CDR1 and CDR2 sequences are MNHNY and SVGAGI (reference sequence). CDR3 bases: TGTGCCAGCAGTCCAGGGGAGTTTGATGCCTACGAGCAGTACTTC. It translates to CASSPGEFDAYEQYF.

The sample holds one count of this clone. CDR3 sequence reads: CASSGTGNTGELFF. DNA for the CDR3: TGTGCCAGTAGTGGGACAGGGAACACCGGGGAGCTGTTTTTT. The chain has TRBV19 and TRBJ2-2; TRBD1 matches at 8 bases. V lost 5 bases to trimming and J lost 1 base; unmatched junction nucleotides: 0. The germline V gene has CDR1 LNHDA and CDR2 SQIVND (reference sequence). The CDR3 contains 14 residues.

CDR3 amino acids: CASSFSQGSSYEQYF. CDR3 sequence (DNA): TGTGCCAGCAGCTTTTCACAGGGGTCCTCCTACGAGCAGTACTTC. The V and J genes are TRBV11-2 and TRBJ2-7; 7 bases map to TRBD1. The CDR3 length is 15 residues. From germline, CDR1 is SGHAT and CDR2 FQNNGV. Trimming cost V 3 bases and J 0 bases; bases outside gene matches: 5.

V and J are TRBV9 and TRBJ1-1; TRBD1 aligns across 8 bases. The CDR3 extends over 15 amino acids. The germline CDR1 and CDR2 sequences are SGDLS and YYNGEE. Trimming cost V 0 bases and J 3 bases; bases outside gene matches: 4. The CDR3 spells CASSVVGQGHTEAFF. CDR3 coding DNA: TGTGCCAGCAGCGTAGTAGGACAGGGCCACACTGAAGCTTTCTTT.

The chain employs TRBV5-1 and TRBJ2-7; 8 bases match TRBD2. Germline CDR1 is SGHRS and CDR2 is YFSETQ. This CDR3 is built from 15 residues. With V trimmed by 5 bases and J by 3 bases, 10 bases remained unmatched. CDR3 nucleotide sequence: TGCGCCAGCAGTCTGGCCGGGGGGGCGAGCTACGAGCAGTACTTC. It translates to CASSLAGGASYEQYF.

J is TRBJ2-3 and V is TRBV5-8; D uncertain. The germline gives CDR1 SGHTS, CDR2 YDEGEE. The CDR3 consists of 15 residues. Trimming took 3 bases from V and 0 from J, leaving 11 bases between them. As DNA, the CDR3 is TGTGCCAGCAGCTCCGGGTGGCTAAGCACAGATACGCAGTATTTT. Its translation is CASSSGWLSTDTQYF.

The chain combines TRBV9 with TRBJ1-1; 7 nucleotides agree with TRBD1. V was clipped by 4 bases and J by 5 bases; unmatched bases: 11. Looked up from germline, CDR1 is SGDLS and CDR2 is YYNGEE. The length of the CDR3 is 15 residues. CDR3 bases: TGTGCCAGCAGCTCCTCGGACAGGTATTCGACTGAAGCTTTCTTT. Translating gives CASSSSDRYSTEAFF. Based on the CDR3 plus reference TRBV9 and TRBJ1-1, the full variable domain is DSGVTQTPKHLITATGQRVTLRCSPRSGDLSVYWYQQSLDQGLQFLIQYYNGEERAKGNILERFSAQQFPDLHSELNLSSLELGDSALYFCASSSSDRYSTEAFFGQGTRLTVV.

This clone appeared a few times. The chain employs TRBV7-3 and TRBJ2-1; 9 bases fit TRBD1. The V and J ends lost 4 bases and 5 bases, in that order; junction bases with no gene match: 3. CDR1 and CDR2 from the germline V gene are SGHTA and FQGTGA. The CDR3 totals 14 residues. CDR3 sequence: CASSYRGQNNEQFF. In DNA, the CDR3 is TGTGCCAGCAGCTACAGGGGGCAGAACAATGAGCAGTTCTTC.